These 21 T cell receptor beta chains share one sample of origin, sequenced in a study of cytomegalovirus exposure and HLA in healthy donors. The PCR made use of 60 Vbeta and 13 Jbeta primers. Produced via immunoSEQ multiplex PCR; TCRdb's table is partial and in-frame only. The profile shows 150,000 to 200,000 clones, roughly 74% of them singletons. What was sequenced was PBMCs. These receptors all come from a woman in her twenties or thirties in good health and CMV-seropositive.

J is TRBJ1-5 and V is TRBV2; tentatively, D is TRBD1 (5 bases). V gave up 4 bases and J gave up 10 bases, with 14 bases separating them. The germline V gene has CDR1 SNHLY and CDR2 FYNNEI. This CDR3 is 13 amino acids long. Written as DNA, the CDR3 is TGTGCCAGCAGTGTGGAAGGGGAAGACCCCCAGCATTTT. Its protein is CASSVEGEDPQHF. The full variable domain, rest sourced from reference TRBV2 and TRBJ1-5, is EPEVTQTPSHQVTQMGQEVILRCVPISNHLYFYWYRQILGQKVEFLVSFYNNEISEKSEIFDDQFSVERPDGSNFTLKIRSTKLEDSAMYFCASSVEGEDPQHFGDGTRLSIL.

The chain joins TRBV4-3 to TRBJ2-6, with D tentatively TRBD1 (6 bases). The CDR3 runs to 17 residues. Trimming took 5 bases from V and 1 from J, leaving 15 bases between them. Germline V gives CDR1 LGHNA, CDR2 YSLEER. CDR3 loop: CASSSTGSGSGANVLTF. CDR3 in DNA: TGCGCCAGCAGCTCAACAGGGTCCGGGTCTGGGGCCAACGTCCTGACTTTC.

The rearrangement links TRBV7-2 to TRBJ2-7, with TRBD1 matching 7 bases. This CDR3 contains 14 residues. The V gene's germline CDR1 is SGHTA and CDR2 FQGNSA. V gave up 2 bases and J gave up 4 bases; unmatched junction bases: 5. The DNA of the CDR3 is TGTGCCAGCAGCTTAATACAGGGGCTATACGAGCAGTACTTC. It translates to CASSLIQGLYEQYF.

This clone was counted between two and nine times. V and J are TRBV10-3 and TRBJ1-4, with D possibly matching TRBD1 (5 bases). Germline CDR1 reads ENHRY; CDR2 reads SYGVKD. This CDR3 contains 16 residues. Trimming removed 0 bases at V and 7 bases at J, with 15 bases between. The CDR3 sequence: CAISESPTRVGEKLFF. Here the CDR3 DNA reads TGTGCCATCAGTGAGTCCCCGACCAGGGTGGGTGAAAAACTGTTTTTT.

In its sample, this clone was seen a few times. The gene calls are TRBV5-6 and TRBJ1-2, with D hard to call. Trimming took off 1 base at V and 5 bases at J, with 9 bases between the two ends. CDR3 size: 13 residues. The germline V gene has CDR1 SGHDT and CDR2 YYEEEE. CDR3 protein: CASSLTANYGYTF. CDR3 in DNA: TGTGCCAGCAGCTTGACAGCAAATTATGGCTACACCTTC.

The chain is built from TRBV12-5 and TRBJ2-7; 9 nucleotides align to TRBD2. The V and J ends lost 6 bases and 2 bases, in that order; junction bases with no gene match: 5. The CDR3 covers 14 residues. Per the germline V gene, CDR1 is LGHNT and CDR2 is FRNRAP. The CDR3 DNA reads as TGTGCTAGTGGCCTAGCGGGGCTACCCTACGAGCAGTACTTC. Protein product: CASGLAGLPYEQYF.

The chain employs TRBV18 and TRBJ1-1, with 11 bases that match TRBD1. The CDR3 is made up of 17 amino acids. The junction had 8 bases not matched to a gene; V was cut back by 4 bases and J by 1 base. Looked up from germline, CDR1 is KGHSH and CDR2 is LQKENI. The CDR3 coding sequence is TGTGCCAGCTCACGTAGGAGGACAGGGGGCAAGAACACTGAAGCTTTCTTT. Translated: CASSRRRTGGKNTEAFF.

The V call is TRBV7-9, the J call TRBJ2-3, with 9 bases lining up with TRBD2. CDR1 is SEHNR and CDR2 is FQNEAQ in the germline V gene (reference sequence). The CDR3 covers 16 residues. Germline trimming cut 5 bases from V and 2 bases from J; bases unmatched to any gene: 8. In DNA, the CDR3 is TGTGCCAGCAGCCGTAGTCTAGCGGGGTTCACAGATACGCAGTATTTT. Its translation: CASSRSLAGFTDTQYF.

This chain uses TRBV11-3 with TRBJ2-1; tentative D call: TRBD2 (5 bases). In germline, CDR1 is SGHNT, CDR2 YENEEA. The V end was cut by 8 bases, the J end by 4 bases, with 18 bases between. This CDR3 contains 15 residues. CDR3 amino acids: CASGWVGDPYNEQFF. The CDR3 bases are TGTGCCAGCGGGTGGGTGGGAGACCCATACAATGAGCAGTTCTTC.

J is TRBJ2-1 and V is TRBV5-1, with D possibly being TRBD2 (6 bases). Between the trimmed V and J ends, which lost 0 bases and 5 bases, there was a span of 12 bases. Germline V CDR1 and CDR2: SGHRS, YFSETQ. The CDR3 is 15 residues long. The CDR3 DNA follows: TGCGCCAGCAGCTTGGCCAGCGGGCCTAACAATGAGCAGTTCTTC. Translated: CASSLASGPNNEQFF.

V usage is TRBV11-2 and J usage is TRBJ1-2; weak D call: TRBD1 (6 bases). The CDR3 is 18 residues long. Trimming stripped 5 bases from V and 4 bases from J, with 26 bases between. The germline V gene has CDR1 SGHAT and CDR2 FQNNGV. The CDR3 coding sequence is TGTGCCAGCAGCCTCCCCTATCTAAAACAGGGCAGCGGCTATGGCTACACCTTC. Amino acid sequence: CASSLPYLKQGSGYGYTF.

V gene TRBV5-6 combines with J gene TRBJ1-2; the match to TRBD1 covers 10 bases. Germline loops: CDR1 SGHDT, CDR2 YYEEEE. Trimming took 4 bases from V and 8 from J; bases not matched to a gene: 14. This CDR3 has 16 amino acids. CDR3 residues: CASSPWTGGGREGYTF. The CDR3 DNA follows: TGTGCCAGCAGCCCTTGGACAGGGGGAGGCCGGGAAGGCTACACCTTC.

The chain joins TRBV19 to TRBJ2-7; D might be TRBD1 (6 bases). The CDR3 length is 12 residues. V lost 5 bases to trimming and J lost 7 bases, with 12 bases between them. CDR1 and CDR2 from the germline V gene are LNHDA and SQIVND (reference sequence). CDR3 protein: CASSPRGGEQYF. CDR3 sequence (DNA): TGTGCCAGTAGTCCCAGGGGTGGAGAGCAGTACTTC.

The CDR3 DNA is TGTGCCAGCAGTCGAGACTTTAGCACAGATACGCAGTATTTT. Residues: CASSRDFSTDTQYF. The chain is built from TRBV6-5 and TRBJ2-3; D is undetermined. Deletions cut 5 bases from V and 0 bases from J, with 9 bases between. This CDR3 is 14 amino acids long. Germline CDR1 is MNHEY and CDR2 is SVGAGI.

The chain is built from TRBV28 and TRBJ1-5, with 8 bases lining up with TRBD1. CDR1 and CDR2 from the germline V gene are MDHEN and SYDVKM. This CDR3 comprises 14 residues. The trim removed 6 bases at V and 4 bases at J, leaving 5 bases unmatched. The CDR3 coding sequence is TGTGCCAGCAGCCTGGGACAGGCGAATCAGCCCCAGCATTTT. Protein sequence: CASSLGQANQPQHF.

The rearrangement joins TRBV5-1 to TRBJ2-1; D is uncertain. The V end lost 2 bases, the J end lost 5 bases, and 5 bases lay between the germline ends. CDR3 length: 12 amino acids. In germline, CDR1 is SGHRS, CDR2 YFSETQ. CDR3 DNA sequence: TGCGCCAGCAGCTTCCAGGACAATGAGCAGTTCTTC. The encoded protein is CASSFQDNEQFF.

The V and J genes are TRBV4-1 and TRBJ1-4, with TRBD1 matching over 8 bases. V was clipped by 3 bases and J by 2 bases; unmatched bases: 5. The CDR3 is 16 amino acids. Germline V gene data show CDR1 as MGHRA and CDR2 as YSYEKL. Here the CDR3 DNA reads TGCGCCAGCAGCCACGGACAGGGAGCGACTAATGAAAAACTGTTTTTT. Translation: CASSHGQGATNEKLFF.

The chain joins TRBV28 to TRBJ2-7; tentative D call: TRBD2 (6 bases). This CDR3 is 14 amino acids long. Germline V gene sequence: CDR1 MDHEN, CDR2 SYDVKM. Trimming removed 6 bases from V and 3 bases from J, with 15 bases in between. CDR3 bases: TGTGCCAGCAGGGAGCCGACTAGGAACTACGAGCAGTACTTC. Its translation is CASREPTRNYEQYF.

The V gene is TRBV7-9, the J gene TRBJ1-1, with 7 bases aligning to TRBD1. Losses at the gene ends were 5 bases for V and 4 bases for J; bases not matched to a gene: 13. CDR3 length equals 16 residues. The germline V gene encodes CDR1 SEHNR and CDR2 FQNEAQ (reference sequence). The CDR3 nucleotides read TGTGCCAGCAGCCCGCGGCAGAGGGGGCGGATCACTGAAGCTTTCTTT. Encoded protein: CASSPRQRGRITEAFF. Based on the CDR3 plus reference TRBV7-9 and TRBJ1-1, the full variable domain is DTGVSQNPRHKITKRGQNVTFRCDPISEHNRLYWYRQTLGQGPEFLTYFQNEAQLEKSRLLSDRFSAERPKGSFSTLEIQRTEQGDSAMYLCASSPRQRGRITEAFFGQGTRLTVV.

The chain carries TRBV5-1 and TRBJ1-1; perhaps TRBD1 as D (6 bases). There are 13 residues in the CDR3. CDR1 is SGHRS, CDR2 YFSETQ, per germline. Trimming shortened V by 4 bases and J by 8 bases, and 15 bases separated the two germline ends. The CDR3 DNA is TGCGCCAGCAGCAAGGGGGATGTTGTGGAAGCTTTCTTT. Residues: CASSKGDVVEAFF. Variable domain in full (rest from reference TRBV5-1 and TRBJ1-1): KAGVTQTPRYLIKTRGQQVTLSCSPISGHRSVSWYQQTPGQGLQFLFEYFSETQRNKGNFPGRFSGRQFSNSRSEMNVSTLELGDSALYLCASSKGDVVEAFFGQGTRLTVV.

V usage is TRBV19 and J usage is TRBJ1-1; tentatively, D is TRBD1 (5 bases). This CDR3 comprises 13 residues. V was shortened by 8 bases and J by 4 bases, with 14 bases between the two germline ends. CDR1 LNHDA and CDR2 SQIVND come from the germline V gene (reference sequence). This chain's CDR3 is CASSGEAGTEAFF. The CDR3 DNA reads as TGTGCCAGTTCGGGGGAAGCGGGCACTGAAGCTTTCTTT.